The 7 T cell receptor beta chains presented below share a single source sample, sequenced in a study of identical twins. TCRdb redid the calling of the 5' RACE reads with MiXCR, one entry per CDR3 protein. Among around 530,000 distinct CDR3 sequences listed, nearly 15% were seen once. The sample was also reused in another study, on yellow fever vaccine responses in identical twins.

The sample was CD4+ T cells sorted from blood. All receptors come from a woman under 30 in good health.

In this sample, this clonotype turned up a few times. The rearrangement uses TRBV4-1 and TRBJ1-1; 8 bases align to TRBD1. V lost 3 bases, J lost 1 base, and 7 bases stayed unmatched. This CDR3 comprises 16 residues. Looked up from germline, CDR1 is MGHRA and CDR2 is YSYEKL. The DNA for the CDR3 is TGCGCCAGCAGCCAGGACAGGGTCCAAGGGAACACTGAAGCTTTCTTT. Protein sequence: CASSQDRVQGNTEAFF.

In this sample, this clonotype turned up a few times. The genes are TRBV25-1 and TRBJ2-7; D is possibly TRBD2 (7 bases). V was trimmed by 1 base and J by 4 bases, leaving 14 bases between them. There are 15 residues in the CDR3. Germline values: CDR1 MGHDK, CDR2 SYGVNS. Written as DNA, the CDR3 is TGTGCCAGCAGTGAATTCTGGGGGGGCGCTTACGAGCAGTACTTC. This sequence encodes CASSEFWGGAYEQYF.

This clonotype was picked up a small number of times. The J gene is TRBJ2-1, the V gene TRBV6-5; 9 nucleotides agree with TRBD1. CDR3 length equals 18 residues. CDR1 and CDR2 (germline): MNHEY, SVGAGI. With V trimmed by 2 bases and J by 5 bases, 13 bases remained unmatched. DNA of the CDR3: TGTGCCAGCAGTTACACCGTGCCGGGACAGGGTTTCGACAATGAGCAGTTCTTC. This translates into CASSYTVPGQGFDNEQFF.

This clonotype was counted between two and nine times. The chain has TRBV24-1 and TRBJ2-3; maybe TRBD2 (5 bases). Germline CDR1 is KGHDR and CDR2 is SFDVKD. Trimming removed 5 bases at V and 0 bases at J, with 11 bases between. The CDR3 extends over 15 amino acids. In DNA form, the CDR3 reads TGTGCCACCAGTGGGAGAGGGATTAGCACAGATACGCAGTATTTT. Translation: CATSGRGISTDTQYF.

This clonotype appeared a few times. The chain combines TRBV10-2 with TRBJ1-5, with a tentative D call TRBD1 (5 bases). The CDR3 extends over 14 amino acids. Germline V gives CDR1 WSHSY, CDR2 SAAADI. The V end was cut by 7 bases, the J end by 4 bases, with 14 bases between. The CDR3 is CASTDPGYNQPQHF. The CDR3 coding sequence is TGCGCCAGCACCGACCCAGGGTATAATCAGCCCCAGCATTTT.

This clonotype was observed many times. This chain links TRBV24-1 with TRBJ2-3, with D tentatively TRBD2 (6 bases). From germline, CDR1 is KGHDR and CDR2 SFDVKD. The CDR3 sequence is 15 residues long. Trimming cost V 3 bases and J 2 bases, with 11 bases left between them. The CDR3 region has the DNA TGTGCCACCAGTGATCGGGCGGGGCACACAGATACGCAGTATTTT. This codes for CATSDRAGHTDTQYF.

V and J are TRBV9 and TRBJ2-1, with TRBD2 matching 9 bases. After removal of 0 bases from V and 4 bases from J, the junction contained 8 bases not matched to a gene. The CDR3 totals 17 residues. Germline CDR1 is SGDLS and CDR2 is YYNGEE. CDR3 region: CASSVGLAGERYNEQFF. For the CDR3, the DNA is TGTGCCAGCAGCGTAGGGTTAGCGGGAGAACGGTACAATGAGCAGTTCTTC.